This is a list of T cell receptor beta chains from one sample in a study of monozygotic twins with inflammatory bowel disease. Reanalyzing the 5' RACE reads, TCRdb keeps one entry per CDR3 protein, without DNA. Here the sample table reports approximately 400,000 distinct CDR3 sequences. Sequencing input: blood. These receptor sequences come from a human donor with ulcerative colitis or Crohn's disease, or a healthy co-twin of an affected twin (not recorded which). CDR3s include the opening cysteine and the closing phenylalanine or tryptophan. Fields, in order: J gene, V gene, CDR3 protein.

J: TRBJ2-1
V: TRBV7-2
CDR3: CASSLQGSSGSYNEQFF

J: TRBJ2-1
V: TRBV11-2
CDR3: CASSPSRTWEFF

J: TRBJ2-1
V: TRBV7-6
CDR3: CASSYQPGGTSYNEQFF

J: TRBJ1-5
V: TRBV2
CDR3: CASSGTGQPQHF

J: TRBJ2-6
V: TRBV7-3
CDR3: CASSHTSGSGANVLTF

J: TRBJ2-7
V: TRBV6-1
CDR3: CASSPTTSEPSYEQYF

J: TRBJ2-5
V: TRBV24-1
CDR3: CATSHGPIGETQYF

J: TRBJ2-5
V: TRBV28
CDR3: CASSLRGPETQYF

J: TRBJ1-1
V: TRBV7-9
CDR3: CASSLSGDEAFF

J: TRBJ2-1
V: TRBV4-2
CDR3: CASSQDPGTTAPSNEQFF